Sequencing of this TCR beta chain was carried out in a study of blood T cell repertoires in COVID-19. Study at large: Acute and convalescent COVID-19 specimens originated in the United States, Italy and Spain. Sample material is recorded as cDNA or gDNA derived from T cells, B-cell-depleted T cells, or PBMCs.

Germline values: CDR1 MNHEY, CDR2 SMNVEV (reference sequence). V shed 0 bases and J 1 base; nucleotides not matched to a gene: 5. The CDR3 runs 17 residues. Produced via immunoSEQ multiplex PCR; TCRdb's table is partial and in-frame only. The repertoire has fewer than 85,000 clones, 88% of them found once; the top ten carry approximately 9.1%. The TCR sequence derives from a human donor in a cohort sampled during active COVID-19. Sequencing input: peripheral blood. The gene calls are TRBV27 and TRBJ2-1, with TRBD2 matching 8 bases. CDR3 protein: CASSLSTLAGSYNEQFF. The CDR3 DNA reads as TGTGCCAGCAGTTTATCGACCCTAGCGGGTTCCTACAATGAGCAGTTCTTC.